This is a list of T cell receptor beta chains from one sample in a study of CD8+ T cells in alopecia areata. Data came from immunoSEQ multiplex PCR; TCRdb stores just in-frame clones and leaves some out. The sample lists some 110,000 clones; more than 30% were seen once. The specimen was CD4+ T cells sorted from blood. Every receptor here comes from a human donor with alopecia areata. The CDR3 runs from the conserved cysteine through the conserved F or W. Fields, in order: J gene, D gene, clone size, V gene, CDR3 protein, CDR3 DNA. A D gene is named only where the DNA matches it firmly. Not all rows give a size; the values are once, few, many and, for expanded clones, a class.

J: TRBJ2-5; D: -; size: -; V: TRBV7-2; CDR3: CASSLGQKETQYF; DNA: TGTGCCAGCAGCTTAGGACAGAAAGAGACCCAGTACTTC
J: TRBJ1-5; D: TRBD1; size: -; V: TRBV30; CDR3: CAWSQGGQGNQPQHF; DNA: TGTGCCTGGAGTCAGGGCGGACAGGGCAATCAGCCCCAGCATTTT
J: TRBJ2-7; D: -; size: -; V: TRBV5-1; CDR3: CASSPHTHEQYF; DNA: TGCGCCAGCAGCCCACACACCCACGAGCAGTACTTC
J: TRBJ2-6; D: -; size: -; V: TRBV2; CDR3: CASSEEATNVLTF; DNA: TGTGCCAGCAGTGAAGAAGCGACCAACGTCCTGACTTTC
J: TRBJ2-3; D: TRBD2; size: -; V: TRBV29-1; CDR3: CSVATSVQQYF; DNA: TGCAGCGTAGCGACTAGCGTGCAGCAGTATTTT
J: TRBJ2-5; D: -; size: -; V: TRBV2; CDR3: CASSERSSSETQYF; DNA: TGTGCCAGCAGTGAAAGGTCTAGTTCAGAGACCCAGTACTTC
J: TRBJ1-5; D: -; size: -; V: TRBV7-3; CDR3: CASSLAFGRLNAQPQHF; DNA: TGTGCCAGCAGCTTAGCATTTGGCAGGTTGAACGCTCAGCCCCAGCATTTT
J: TRBJ1-5; D: -; size: -; V: TRBV30; CDR3: CAWSARSNQPQHF; DNA: TGTGCCTGGAGTGCGAGGAGCAATCAGCCCCAGCATTTT
J: TRBJ2-3; D: TRBD2; size: -; V: TRBV19; CDR3: CASSTSGGGADTQYF; DNA: TGTGCCAGTAGTACTAGCGGGGGAGGGGCAGATACGCAGTATTTT
J: TRBJ2-5; D: TRBD1; size: few; V: TRBV5-4; CDR3: CASSLKTGGGRETQYF; DNA: TGTGCCAGCAGCTTGAAGACAGGGGGAGGTCGGGAGACCCAGTACTTC
J: TRBJ1-1; D: -; size: -; V: TRBV29-1; CDR3: CSVSLSLADTEAFF; DNA: TGCAGCGTTTCACTATCCCTGGCCGACACTGAAGCTTTCTTT
J: TRBJ2-5; D: -; size: once; V: TRBV5-6; CDR3: CASSLYGRSDQETQYF; DNA: TGTGCCAGCAGCTTGTACGGTCGAAGCGACCAAGAGACCCAGTACTTC
J: TRBJ2-3; D: -; size: -; V: TRBV7-2; CDR3: CASSLVAAVSTDTQYF; DNA: TGTGCCAGCAGCTTAGTAGCAGCGGTTAGCACAGATACGCAGTATTTT
J: TRBJ1-1; D: -; size: -; V: TRBV29-1; CDR3: CTGQNTEAFF; DNA: TGCACGGGACAGAACACTGAAGCTTTCTTT
J: TRBJ2-7; D: -; size: few; V: TRBV18; CDR3: CASSPPDRRGEQYF; DNA: TGTGCCAGCTCACCACCCGATCGCAGGGGCGAGCAGTACTTC
J: TRBJ1-2; D: -; size: -; V: TRBV15; CDR3: CATSRERERGYTF; DNA: TGTGCCACCAGCAGAGAGAGGGAGCGTGGCTACACCTTC
J: TRBJ2-1; D: TRBD2; size: -; V: TRBV11-2; CDR3: CASSRGDSRDEQFF; DNA: TGTGCCAGCAGCCGGGGGGACTCTAGAGATGAGCAGTTCTTC
J: TRBJ1-2; D: -; size: few; V: TRBV7-2; CDR3: CASSLYRSNYGYTF; DNA: TGTGCCAGCAGCTTATATCGTTCTAACTATGGCTACACCTTC
J: TRBJ1-1; D: -; size: -; V: TRBV5-1; CDR3: CASSLREGQNTEAFF; DNA: TGCGCCAGCAGCTTGCGGGAAGGACAGAACACTGAAGCTTTCTTT
J: TRBJ1-5; D: TRBD1; size: -; V: TRBV7-2; CDR3: CASSPGQPSQPQHF; DNA: TGTGCCAGCAGCCCGGGACAGCCCTCCCAGCCCCAGCATTTT
J: TRBJ2-7; D: TRBD2; size: -; V: TRBV28; CDR3: CASSQGTSGSYEQYF; DNA: TGTGCCAGCAGTCAAGGGACTAGCGGGAGTTACGAGCAGTACTTC
J: TRBJ1-3; D: -; size: few; V: TRBV28; CDR3: CASSLRATIYF; DNA: TGTGCCAGCAGTTTGAGAGCCACCATATATTTT
J: TRBJ1-5; D: -; size: -; V: TRBV20-1; CDR3: CSADQPQHF; DNA: TGCAGTGCTGACCAGCCCCAGCATTTT
J: TRBJ2-2; D: -; size: -; V: TRBV28; CDR3: CASSAYPGAFANTGELFF; DNA: TGTGCCAGCAGTGCCTATCCCGGGGCCTTTGCGAACACCGGGGAGCTGTTTTTT
J: TRBJ1-1; D: -; size: -; V: TRBV7-2; CDR3: CASSPQMNTEAFF; DNA: TGTGCCAGCAGCCCGCAGATGAACACTGAAGCTTTCTTT
J: TRBJ2-3; D: TRBD2; size: -; V: TRBV27; CDR3: CAAAGGTTDTQYF; DNA: TGTGCCGCGGCCGGGGGGACCACAGATACGCAGTATTTT
J: TRBJ1-2; D: -; size: few; V: TRBV25-1; CDR3: CASSAGPNYGYTF; DNA: TGTGCCAGCAGTGCCGGACCTAACTATGGCTACACCTTC
J: TRBJ1-1; D: -; size: -; V: TRBV5-1; CDR3: CASSFKGNTEAFF; DNA: TGCGCCAGCAGCTTTAAGGGGAACACTGAAGCTTTCTTT
J: TRBJ1-1; D: TRBD1; size: -; V: TRBV4-1; CDR3: CASSQGTGARVDEAFF; DNA: TGCGCCAGCAGCCAGGGGACAGGGGCCAGGGTAGATGAAGCTTTCTTT
J: TRBJ1-4; D: -; size: few; V: TRBV7-9; CDR3: CASSLGAKRTTNEKLFF; DNA: TGTGCCAGCAGCTTAGGGGCCAAGAGGACAACTAATGAAAAACTGTTTTTT
J: TRBJ2-6; D: -; size: -; V: TRBV23-1; CDR3: CASSKNSGANVLTF; DNA: TGCGCCAGCAGCAAGAACTCTGGGGCCAACGTCCTGACTTTC
J: TRBJ2-3; D: TRBD1; size: few; V: TRBV29-1; CDR3: CSVEAPLGQGARRAQYF; DNA: TGCAGCGTTGAAGCTCCCCTGGGGCAGGGGGCGCGGAGAGCGCAGTATTTT
J: TRBJ2-1; D: TRBD1; size: few; V: TRBV29-1; CDR3: CSVRQGGGGNNEQFF; DNA: TGCAGCGTGCGACAGGGGGGGGGCGGCAACAATGAGCAGTTCTTC
J: TRBJ2-5; D: -; size: -; V: TRBV21-1; CDR3: CASSKAAGGNQETQYF; DNA: TGTGCCAGCAGCAAAGCAGCGGGAGGGAACCAAGAGACCCAGTACTTC
J: TRBJ2-5; D: TRBD2; size: -; V: TRBV29-1; CDR3: CSVEGVAGGTQYF; DNA: TGCAGCGTTGAAGGAGTAGCGGGTGGGACCCAGTACTTC
J: TRBJ1-5; D: -; size: -; V: TRBV27; CDR3: CASSSRGTSQHF; DNA: TGTGCCAGCAGCTCCCGAGGGACCTCCCAGCATTTT
J: TRBJ2-7; D: -; size: few; V: TRBV29-1; CDR3: CSVDGETYEQYF; DNA: TGCAGCGTTGATGGGGAGACCTACGAGCAGTACTTC
J: TRBJ1-2; D: TRBD1; size: once; V: TRBV25-1; CDR3: CASSGTGISGYTF; DNA: TGTGCCAGCAGTGGGACAGGGATCAGTGGCTACACCTTC
J: TRBJ2-7; D: -; size: once; V: TRBV27; CDR3: CASISPGYEQYF; DNA: TGTGCCAGCATTAGCCCAGGCTACGAGCAGTACTTC
J: TRBJ2-1; D: TRBD1; size: few; V: TRBV11-1; CDR3: CASSRPGTGGSARNEQFF; DNA: TGTGCCAGCAGCCGTCCCGGGACAGGGGGTTCCGCGCGTAATGAGCAGTTCTTC
J: TRBJ2-1; D: -; size: few; V: TRBV28; CDR3: CASSLGTAGRDEQFF; DNA: TGTGCCAGCAGTTTAGGGACTGCGGGTAGGGATGAGCAGTTCTTC
J: TRBJ2-3; D: TRBD2; size: -; V: TRBV9; CDR3: CASSPRLAGALDTQYF; DNA: TGTGCCAGCAGCCCCCGACTAGCGGGAGCCCTCGATACGCAGTATTTT
J: TRBJ2-6; D: -; size: -; V: TRBV28; CDR3: CATGRFGANVLTF; DNA: TGTGCCACCGGTCGTTTTGGGGCCAACGTCCTGACTTTC
J: TRBJ2-3; D: -; size: few; V: TRBV29-1; CDR3: CSVGGPSTDTQYF; DNA: TGCAGCGTTGGGGGACCAAGCACAGATACGCAGTATTTT
J: TRBJ1-2; D: -; size: -; V: TRBV6-5; CDR3: CASRIDRNYGYTF; DNA: TGTGCCAGCAGGATAGACAGGAACTATGGCTACACCTTC